Each of the 12 T cell receptor beta chains below was sequenced from the same sample in a study of early T cells in non-severe SARS-CoV-2 infection. MiXCR, applied by TCRdb to the 5' RACE reads, yields one record per CDR3 protein. Here the sample spans tens of thousands of distinct CDR3 sequences, around 4.5% being singletons. The sample consisted of whole blood, taken at baseline. The origin of the receptors is an adult who was a healthcare worker with PCR-confirmed SARS-CoV-2 infection or an uninfected control (not recorded which).

This clonotype was counted at least ten times. This chain joins TRBV12-3 or TRBV12-4 and TRBJ2-7, with D uncertain. This CDR3 spans 14 amino acids. The V end was cut by 5 bases, the J end by 2 bases, with 13 bases between. The CDR3 protein is CASSPSGTTYEQYF. The CDR3 DNA reads TGTGCCAGCAGTCCGTCGGGTACTACCTACGAGCAGTACTTC.

This clonotype has a count of ten or more. The V and J genes are TRBV3-1 and TRBJ1-1, with unresolved D. The CDR3 spans 15 residues. V was pared by 0 bases and J by 1 base, with 9 bases between. CDR1 and CDR2 (germline): LGHDT, YNNKEL (reference sequence). CDR3 nucleotide sequence: TGTGCCAGCAGCCAAGAGGGTCAAAGGAACACTGAAGCTTTCTTT. Its translation: CASSQEGQRNTEAFF. The variable domain in full, with the rest retrieved from reference TRBV3-1 and TRBJ1-1, is DTAVSQTPKYLVTQMGNDKSIKCEQNLGHDTMYWYKQDSKKFLKIMFSYNNKELIINETVPNRFSPKSPDKAHLNLHINSLELGDSAVYFCASSQEGQRNTEAFFGQGTRLTVV.

This clonotype was found many times. The V gene is TRBV14, the J gene TRBJ1-1, with unresolved D. The V and J ends lost 2 bases and 1 base respectively, with 5 bases between them. This CDR3 comprises 13 residues. The germline V gene encodes CDR1 SGHDN and CDR2 FVKESK. DNA of the CDR3: TGTGCCAGCAGCCAACAGCGGAACACTGAAGCTTTCTTT. Protein product: CASSQQRNTEAFF.

In this sample, this clonotype turned up a few times. The genes are TRBV19 and TRBJ2-7, with 9 bases fitting TRBD1. Looked up from germline, CDR1 is LNHDA and CDR2 is SQIVND (reference sequence). This CDR3 has 15 amino acids. V was pared by 7 bases and J by 0 bases, with 7 bases of the junction left unmatched. The CDR3 sequence: CASTQGTGNSYEQYF. In DNA, the CDR3 is TGTGCCAGTACCCAAGGGACAGGGAACTCCTACGAGCAGTACTTC. Supplemented by reference TRBV19 and TRBJ2-7, the full variable domain reads DGGITQSPKYLFRKEGQNVTLSCEQNLNHDAMYWYRQDPGQGLRLIYYSQIVNDFQKGDIAEGYSVSREKKESFPLTVTSAQKNPTAFYLCASTQGTGNSYEQYFGPGTRLTVT.

This clonotype was found many times. The V call is TRBV18, the J call TRBJ1-1; TRBD1 agrees at 8 bases. V trimming: 4 bases; J trimming: 5 bases; junction bases outside the gene matches: 9. This CDR3 is 15 amino acids long. The germline CDR1 and CDR2 sequences are KGHSH and LQKENI. The CDR3 region is CASSLTGERKTEAFF. CDR3 DNA: TGTGCCAGCTCACTGACAGGGGAACGGAAGACTGAAGCTTTCTTT.

This clonotype has a handful of counts. CDR3: CSAYRGETEAFF. The CDR3 DNA reads as TGCAGCGCCTACAGGGGGGAAACTGAAGCTTTCTTT. This chain connects TRBV29-1 to TRBJ1-1; 8 bases are shared with TRBD1. Per germline, CDR1 SQVTM and CDR2 ANQGSEA. The CDR3 covers 12 residues. J gave up 5 bases and V 7 bases, and 6 bases lay outside the gene matches.

This clonotype appeared many times. One junction end does not reproduce the germline sequence, and a read error may be involved. J is TRBJ2-5 and V is TRBV6-6; 8 nucleotides align to TRBD1. CDR1 MNHNY and CDR2 SVGAGI come from the germline V gene (reference sequence). CDR3 length equals 13 residues. The CDR3: CASSEGTGWTQYF. The CDR3 nucleotides read TGTGCCAGCAGTGAAGGGACAGGCTGGACCCAGTACTTT.

This clonotype was recorded at least ten times. The chain links TRBV29-1 to TRBJ2-7; maybe TRBD1 (5 bases). The CDR3 length is 13 residues. V was trimmed by 1 base and J by 4 bases, leaving 11 bases between them. Germline CDR1 is SQVTM and CDR2 is ANQGSEA. The CDR3 sequence: CSVEVDTRYEQYF. CDR3 sequence (DNA): TGCAGCGTTGAAGTGGACACCCGGTACGAGCAGTACTTC.

In this sample, this clonotype turned up many times. J is TRBJ2-2 and V is TRBV20-1; D tentatively reads TRBD1 or TRBD2 (5 bases each). The CDR3 runs to 13 residues. Germline V gene lookup returns CDR1 DFQATT and CDR2 SNEGSKA (reference sequence). V shed 4 bases and J shed 6 bases, with 12 bases lying between them. The DNA of the CDR3 is TGCAGTGCTATTCCGGGGACGGCCGGGGAGCTGTTTTTT. Amino acids: CSAIPGTAGELFF.

This clonotype showed up many times. The chain is built from TRBV2 and TRBJ1-3; 8 bases map to TRBD1. The length of the CDR3 is 15 residues. Germline V CDR1 and CDR2: SNHLY, FYNNEI. With V trimmed by 4 bases and J by 0 bases, 2 bases remained unmatched. Here the CDR3 DNA reads TGTGCCAGCAGTGGGACAGGGCTCTCTGGAAACACCATATATTTT. It encodes CASSGTGLSGNTIYF.

At least ten counts were recorded for this clonotype. The chain uses TRBV10-3 and TRBJ2-7; D is tentatively TRBD1 or TRBD2 (6 bases each). This CDR3 has 14 amino acids. Trimming took 8 bases from V and 1 from J, leaving 15 bases between them. Germline CDR1 reads ENHRY; CDR2 reads SYGVKD. CDR3 amino acids: CAIARGRGSYEQYF. The DNA for the CDR3 is TGTGCCATCGCCCGGGGGCGCGGATCCTACGAGCAGTACTTC.

This clonotype appeared many times. The genes are TRBV29-1 and TRBJ2-3; D might be TRBD1 or TRBD2, each matching 5 bases. CDR1 is SQVTM, CDR2 ANQGSEA, per germline. The CDR3 contains 13 residues. V shed 4 bases and J shed 3 bases, with 11 bases lying between them. The CDR3 nucleotides are TGCAGCGTTGCAGGCAGGGAGACAGATACGCAGTATTTT. It specifies CSVAGRETDTQYF.